The clone carrying this T cell receptor beta chain was counted once. Given a much more abundant clone one base away, this may be a read error. Relying on iRepertoire HTBI primers and Arm-PCR of CDR3 regions, the team built TCR beta libraries. TCRdb ran MiXCR on the multiplex PCR reads and lists one entry per CDR3 protein. Among around 450,000 distinct CDR3 sequences listed, more than 13% were seen once. This specimen comes from a study of regulatory T cells in long-lasting Graves disease. As for time point: newly diagnosed GD, antithyroid drugs for less than 3 months. Isolated PBMC RNA provided the starting material for the TCR library. This CDR3 spans 13 amino acids. The V end was cut by 7 bases, the J end by 1 base, with 12 bases between. Germline V gene lookup returns CDR1 SGHNT and CDR2 YYREEE (reference sequence). These sequences were also reported in another study, on T cells in Graves' hyperthyroidism and ophthalmopathy.

The specimen was peripheral blood mononuclear cells (PBMCs), collected at new diagnosis, from a patient treated with antithyroid drugs. The receptor was isolated from a woman aged 25 to 39 with Graves disease. The chain links TRBV5-4 to TRBJ2-7; D is possibly TRBD1 (5 bases). The CDR3 here is CASDFAGSYEQYF. The CDR3 region has the DNA TGTGCCAGCGACTTCGCAGGGTCCTACGAGCAGTACTTC. The entire variable domain, with the rest obtained from reference TRBV5-4 and TRBJ2-7, is as follows: ETGVTQSPTHLIKTRGQQVTLRCSSQSGHNTVSWYQQALGQGPQFIFQYYREEENGRGNFPPRFSGLQFPNYSSELNVNALELDDSALYLCASDFAGSYEQYFGPGTRLTVT.